This entry lists 3 T cell receptor beta chains sequenced from one sample in a study of blood T cell repertoires in COVID-19. Method: immunoSEQ multiplex PCR; TCRdb's copy keeps in-frame clones and lacks some. The data hold some 350,000 clones, with around 87% observed a single time. The sample consisted of peripheral blood. The receptors stem from a woman between 45 and 65 years old with COVID-19, enrolled during active disease.

The chain combines TRBV28 with TRBJ1-4; 8 bases align to TRBD1. This CDR3 region has 19 residues. Germline CDR1 is MDHEN and CDR2 is SYDVKM. V shed 5 bases and J 3 bases; nucleotides not matched to a gene: 17. The chain's CDR3 is CASSPTVRAGGLANEKLFF. The CDR3 DNA follows: TGTGCCAGCAGTCCAACCGTACGAGCAGGGGGCCTTGCTAATGAAAAACTGTTTTTT.

Regarding this clone: This sample also contains other DNA sequences that code for the same CDR3. The chain recombines TRBV19 with TRBJ1-3; D not resolved. Deletions cut 4 bases from V and 0 bases from J, with 7 bases between. Germline V gene data show CDR1 as LNHDA and CDR2 as SQIVND (reference sequence). The length of the CDR3 is 14 residues. The CDR3: CASSTGSSGNTIYF. The CDR3 coding sequence is TGTGCCAGTAGTACCGGGTCCTCTGGAAACACCATATATTTT.

This chain connects TRBV6-2 or TRBV6-3 to TRBJ2-1; the D gene is possibly TRBD2 (5 bases). Germline V gene data show CDR1 as MNHEY and CDR2 as SVGEGT. The length of the CDR3 is 15 residues. Deletions cut 5 bases from V and 2 bases from J, with 13 bases between. This chain's CDR3 is CASSLASLAYNEQFF. The CDR3 bases are TGTGCCAGCAGTCTAGCTTCCCTAGCCTACAATGAGCAGTTCTTC.